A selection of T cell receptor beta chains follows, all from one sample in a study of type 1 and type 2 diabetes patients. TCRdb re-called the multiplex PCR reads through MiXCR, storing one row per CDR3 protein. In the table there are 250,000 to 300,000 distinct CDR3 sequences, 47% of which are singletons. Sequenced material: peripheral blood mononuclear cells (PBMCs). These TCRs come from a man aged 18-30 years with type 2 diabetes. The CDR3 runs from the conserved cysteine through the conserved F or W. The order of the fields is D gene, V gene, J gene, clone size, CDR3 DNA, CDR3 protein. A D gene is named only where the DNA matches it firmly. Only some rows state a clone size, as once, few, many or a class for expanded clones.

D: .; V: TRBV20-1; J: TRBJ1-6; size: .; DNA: TGCAGTGCTAGACACGAAAGAGATTCACCCCTCCACTTT; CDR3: CSARHERDSPLHF
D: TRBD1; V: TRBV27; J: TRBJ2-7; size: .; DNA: TGTGCCAGCGGCCGGGACAGGGGCACCTACGAGCAGTACTTC; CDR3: CASGRDRGTYEQYF
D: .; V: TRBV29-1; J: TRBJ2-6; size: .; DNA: TGCAGCGTTCCGGGAGCTGGGGCCAACGTCCTGACTTTC; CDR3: CSVPGAGANVLTF
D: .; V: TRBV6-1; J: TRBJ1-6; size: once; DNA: TGTGCCAGCAGTGAAATTGGACGTTATAATTCACCCCTCCACTTT; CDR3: CASSEIGRYNSPLHF
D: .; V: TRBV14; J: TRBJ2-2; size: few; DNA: TGTGCCAGCAGCCGTAGTGGGTCGAACACCGGGGAGCTGTTTTTT; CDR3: CASSRSGSNTGELFF
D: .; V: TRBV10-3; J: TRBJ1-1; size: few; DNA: TGTGCCATCAGTGAGTCGAATCCGGGATTGAACACTGAAGCTTTCTTT; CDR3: CAISESNPGLNTEAFF
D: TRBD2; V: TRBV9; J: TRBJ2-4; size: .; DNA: TGTGCCAGCAGCCAAGGAGGGCTAGCGGGAGGGACAAAAAACATTCAGTACTTC; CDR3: CASSQGGLAGGTKNIQYF
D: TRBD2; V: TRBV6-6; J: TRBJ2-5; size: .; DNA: TGTGCCAGTAACGAAGCGGGAGTGAAGGAGACCCAGTACTTC; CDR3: CASNEAGVKETQYF
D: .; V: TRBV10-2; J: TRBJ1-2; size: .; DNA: TGCGCCAGCTCGGACGGACCCCAGGGCTATGGCTACACCTTC; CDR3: CASSDGPQGYGYTF
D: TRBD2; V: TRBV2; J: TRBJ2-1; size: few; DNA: TGTGCCAGCAGTCCGACTAGCGGCTACAATGAGCAGTTCTTC; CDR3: CASSPTSGYNEQFF
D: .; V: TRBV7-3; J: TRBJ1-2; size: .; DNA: TGTGCCAGTTCGCAGGGATTCCCAACCATTTATGGCTACACCTTC; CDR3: CASSQGFPTIYGYTF
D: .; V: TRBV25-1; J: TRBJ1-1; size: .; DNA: TGTGCCAGCACCGGGTTCGGGGGGCAGAACACTGAAGCTTTCTTT; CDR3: CASTGFGGQNTEAFF
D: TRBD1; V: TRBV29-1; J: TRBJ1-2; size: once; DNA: TGCAGCGCCGATATCTCGGGACAGGGGTCTCACCGCTATGGCTACACCTTC; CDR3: CSADISGQGSHRYGYTF
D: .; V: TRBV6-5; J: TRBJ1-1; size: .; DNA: TGTGCCAGCAGTGCTAACCAGCGAGCTTTCTTT; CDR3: CASSANQRAFF
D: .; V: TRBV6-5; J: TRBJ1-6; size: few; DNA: TGTGCCAGCAGTTATCAAGGGGGGAGGAATTCACCCCTCCACTTT; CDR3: CASSYQGGRNSPLHF
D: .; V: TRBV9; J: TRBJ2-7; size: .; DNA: TGTGCCAGCAGCGTATCTTTAGTCTCCTACGAGCAGTACTTC; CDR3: CASSVSLVSYEQYF
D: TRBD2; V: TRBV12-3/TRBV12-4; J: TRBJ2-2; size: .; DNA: TGTGCCAGCGGTCCGAGAAAGCCAGCGGGGGCGAACACCGGGGAGCTGTTTTTT; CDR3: CASGPRKPAGANTGELFF
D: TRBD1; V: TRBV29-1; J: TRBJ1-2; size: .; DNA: TGCAGCGTTATTGACAGGGAGGGAGGCTACACCTTC; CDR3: CSVIDREGGYTF
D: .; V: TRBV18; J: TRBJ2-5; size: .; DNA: TGTGCCAGCTCACCAGGGGCGGAGACCCAGTACTTC; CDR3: CASSPGAETQYF
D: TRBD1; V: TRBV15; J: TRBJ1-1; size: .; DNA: TGTGCCAGCAGCTCCCCGGGACAGGGAAGGGCGACTGAAGCTTTCTTT; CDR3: CASSSPGQGRATEAFF
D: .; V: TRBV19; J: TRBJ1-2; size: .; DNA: TGTGCCAGTAGTATAGATCTGAGGGATGGCTACACCTTC; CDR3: CASSIDLRDGYTF
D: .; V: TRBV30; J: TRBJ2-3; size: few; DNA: TGTGCCTGGAATCGAGTTCTCCTGCCAGATACGCAGTATTTT; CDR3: CAWNRVLLPDTQYF
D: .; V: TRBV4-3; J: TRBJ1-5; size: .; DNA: TGCGCCAGCAGCCAAGACGGGGGTCAGCCCCAGCATTTT; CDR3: CASSQDGGQPQHF
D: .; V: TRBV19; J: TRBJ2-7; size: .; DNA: TGTGCCAGTAGTATAGGAACGGGGTCAGGCTACGAGCAGTACTTC; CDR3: CASSIGTGSGYEQYF
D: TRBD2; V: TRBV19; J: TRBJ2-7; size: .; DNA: TGTGCCAGTAGTCCGGCTAGCGGGAGAGGCGAGCAGTACTTC; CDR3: CASSPASGRGEQYF
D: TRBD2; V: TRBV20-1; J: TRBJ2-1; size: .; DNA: TGCAGTGCTAGAGATCAGGGAGGCGGGAGCTCCTACAATGAGCAGTTCTTC; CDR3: CSARDQGGGSSYNEQFF
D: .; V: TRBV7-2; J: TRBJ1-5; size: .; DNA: TGTGCCAGCAGCTTGGGCGTCAGGACGGGGGTAGAGCCCCAGCATTTT; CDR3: CASSLGVRTGVEPQHF
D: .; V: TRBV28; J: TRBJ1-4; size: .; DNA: TGTGCCAGCAGTTCCCACCGGGGACTCGAAAAACTGTTTTTT; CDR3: CASSSHRGLEKLFF